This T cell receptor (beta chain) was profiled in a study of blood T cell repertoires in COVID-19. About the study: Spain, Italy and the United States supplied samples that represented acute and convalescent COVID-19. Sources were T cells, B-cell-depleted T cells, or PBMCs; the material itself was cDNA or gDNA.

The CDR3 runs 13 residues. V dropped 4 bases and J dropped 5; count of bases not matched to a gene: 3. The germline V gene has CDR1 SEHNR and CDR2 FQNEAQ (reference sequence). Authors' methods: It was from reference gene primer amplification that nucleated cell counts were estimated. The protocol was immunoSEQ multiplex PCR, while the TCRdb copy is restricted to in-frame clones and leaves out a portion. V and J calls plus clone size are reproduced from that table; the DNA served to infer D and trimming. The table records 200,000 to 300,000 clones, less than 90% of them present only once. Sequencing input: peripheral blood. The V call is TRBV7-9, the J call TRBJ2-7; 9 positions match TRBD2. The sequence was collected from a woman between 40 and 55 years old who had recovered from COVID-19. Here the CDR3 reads CASSSSGVNEQYF. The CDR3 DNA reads TGTGCCAGCAGCTCTAGCGGGGTGAACGAGCAGTACTTC.